One T cell receptor beta chain is described in this entry. Its target is unknown. These data are taken from a study of blood T cell dynamics during melanoma immunotherapy. Study background: Standard first-line treatment here was pembrolizumab or nivolumab plus ipilimumab in metastatic melanoma. Regarding the study as a whole: It remained unknown if the driving T cell clones were melanoma-specific.

Germline V gene data show CDR1 as KGHSH and CDR2 as LQKENI. CDR3 length equals 15 residues. V shed 0 bases and J 7 bases; nucleotides not matched to a gene: 5. Time point given: pre-treatment baseline. Profiled with immunoSEQ multiplex PCR; TCRdb holds only in-frame clones, not every one. The table includes about 10,000 clones, around 89% detected once. The material was blood, obtained from a patient treated with checkpoint blockade. This chain connects TRBV18 to TRBJ1-4; 7 bases align to TRBD1. The receptor's source is a human donor with melanoma. The CDR3 region is CASSPPGQRAEKLFF. In nucleotides, the CDR3 is TGTGCCAGCTCACCACCGGGACAGCGGGCTGAAAAACTGTTTTTT.